This T cell receptor beta chain originates from a study of human T cells and chemical hapten exposure. Study-wide results and limits: Significantly more large CDR3 similarity clusters arose among expanded TCRs than among controls. DPC sensitization produced no change in TCRs with frequency above 1 in 1000. Healthy people's immune response may differ from that of the donors, who had alopecia.

The time point: pre-sensitization, week 0. This sample's treatment: therapeutic diphenylcyclopropenone sensitization with weekly scalp DPC. As to this clonotype: The antigen is undetermined.

Germline V lookup: CDR1 SGHAT, CDR2 FQNNGV. The CDR3 is made up of 16 amino acids. Trimming left V 1 base short and J 4 bases short, with 15 bases between. In the original workflow: Sample TCR counts, which ranged from about 23,224 to 700,000, had a median of around 96,000. In TCRdb, the RACE reads were re-called with MiXCR into one record per CDR3 protein. The V and J calls here are based on TCRdb, not the publication. The top ten hold approximately 1.2% of the sample, which has about 290,000 distinct CDR3 sequences, roughly 8% seen once. The origin of this receptor is a young man with alopecia areata. Some clones in this sample may be carry-over from other donors' samples. The chain combines TRBV11-2 with TRBJ2-3; tentatively, D is TRBD2 (6 bases). The sample consisted of whole blood, taken in connection with sensitization to the hapten diphenylcyclopropenone (DPC). DNA of the CDR3: TGTGCCAGCAGCTTAGGCGGGGCAGGCAGCTCAGATACGCAGTATTTT. It translates to CASSLGGAGSSDTQYF.